Shown below are 27 T cell receptor beta chains from a single sample sequenced in a study of shared clonotypes between healthy human individuals. Sequencing was performed with immunoSEQ multiplex PCR; in TCRdb, only in-frame clones are kept and a portion is missing. The sample carries about 1 million clones, about 75% recorded once. Sequenced: memory CD4+ T cells sorted from blood. Subset given: CD45RA-negative fraction. These receptors all come from a man aged 18 to 30 in good health.

The V call is TRBV30, the J call TRBJ2-5; 7 bases map to TRBD1. The J call may be faulty, since TRBJ2-7 better matches the DNA end. This CDR3 comprises 16 residues. The germline gives CDR1 GTSNPN, CDR2 SVGIG (reference sequence). CDR3 nucleotide sequence: TGTGCCTGGAGTGTCGGTCCAGGGACAGCGACCTACGAGCAGTACTTC. Translation gives CAWSVGPGTATYEQYF.

This clone appeared a single time. The V and J genes are TRBV5-1 and TRBJ2-3, with D maybe TRBD2 (7 bases). The ends were cut back, 6 bases at V and 2 bases at J, with 16 bases in the middle. Germline CDR1 and CDR2: SGHRS and YFSETQ. This CDR3 comprises 15 residues. CDR3 loop: CASKVGGLYTDTQYF. In DNA, the CDR3 is TGCGCCAGCAAAGTCGGGGGGCTATACACAGATACGCAGTATTTT.

This clone was seen a few times. The chain carries TRBV29-1 and TRBJ1-1; TRBD1 might be the D (5 bases). V lost 4 bases and J 3 bases, leaving 15 bases between the germline ends. Germline CDR1 reads SQVTM; CDR2 reads ANQGSEA. The CDR3 is 14 amino acids. The CDR3 nucleotides read TGCAGCGTTGGCCAGGGACTGTGGGACACTGAAGCTTTCTTT. Translated: CSVGQGLWDTEAFF.

This clone occurred a few times. The chain uses TRBV10-3 and TRBJ2-5, with 10 bases identical to TRBD2. V trimming: 0 bases; J trimming: 6 bases; junction bases outside the gene matches: 7. Germline V CDR1 and CDR2: ENHRY, SYGVKD. The CDR3 totals 16 residues. CDR3: CAISESISGGLKTQYF. In nucleotides, the CDR3 is TGTGCCATCAGTGAGTCTATTAGCGGGGGGCTGAAGACCCAGTACTTC.

The chain joins TRBV21-1 to TRBJ2-7; the table's D call, TRBD2, was not checked against the DNA. TRBV21-1 is shown as a pseudogene. The CDR3 sequence is 20 residues long. The CDR3 reads CASSRPGRGLSGRSSYEQYF. The CDR3 DNA follows: TGTGCCAGCAGCAGGCCCGGGAGGGGATTAAGCGGGCGGTCCTCCTACGAGCAGTACTTC.

This chain connects TRBV29-1 to TRBJ2-5, with TRBD1 matching over 7 bases. The CDR3 is 12 amino acids. Germline CDR1 reads SQVTM; CDR2 reads ANQGSEA. Germline trimming cut 6 bases from V and 5 bases from J; bases unmatched to any gene: 6. The CDR3 here is CSVQGVGETQYF. The CDR3 DNA reads TGCAGCGTCCAGGGGGTTGGGGAGACCCAGTACTTC.

The rearrangement links TRBV6-5 to TRBJ1-4; D unclear. Germline lookup yields CDR1 MNHEY and CDR2 SVGAGI. This CDR3 has 13 residues. Trimming stripped 7 bases from V and 0 bases from J, with 6 bases between. The DNA of the CDR3 is TGTGCCAGCAAACCCGCAACTAATGAAAAACTGTTTTTT. This sequence encodes CASKPATNEKLFF.

The CDR3 nucleotides are TGTGCCAGCAGCGGACCCGGGACAGGACTTGTCAATGAGCAGTTCTTC. The encoded protein is CASSGPGTGLVNEQFF. The chain links TRBV7-9 to TRBJ2-1, with 8 bases matching TRBD1. V was pared by 5 bases and J by 6 bases, with 12 bases of the junction left unmatched. Germline V CDR1 and CDR2: SEHNR, FQNEAQ (reference sequence). CDR3 length: 16 amino acids.

V and J are TRBV6-5 and TRBJ1-1; no clear D. The CDR3 is made up of 14 amino acids. Between the trimmed V and J ends, which lost 3 bases and 6 bases, there was a span of 14 bases. Per the germline V gene, CDR1 is MNHEY and CDR2 is SVGAGI. CDR3 protein: CASSYNLRSAEAFF. The CDR3 bases are TGTGCCAGCAGTTATAACCTACGGAGCGCTGAAGCTTTCTTT.

In this sample, this clone turned up a few times. The chain employs TRBV15 and TRBJ1-5; the match to TRBD1 covers 9 bases. Germline V gene data show CDR1 as LNHNV and CDR2 as YYDKDF (reference sequence). There are 16 residues in the CDR3. V dropped 3 bases and J dropped 2; count of bases not matched to a gene: 5. CDR3 DNA: TGTGCCACCAGCAGCCGGGACAGGGCCGGCAATCAGCCCCAGCATTTT. This encodes CATSSRDRAGNQPQHF. Based on the CDR3 plus reference TRBV15 and TRBJ1-5, the full variable domain is DAMVIQNPRYQVTQFGKPVTLSCSQTLNHNVMYWYQQKSSQAPKLLFHYYDKDFNNEADTPDNFQSRRPNTSFCFLDIRSPGLGDTAMYLCATSSRDRAGNQPQHFGDGTRLSIL.

This clone has more than one count but fewer than ten. The V gene is TRBV2, the J gene TRBJ1-6; D might be TRBD1 (6 bases). The CDR3 totals 13 residues. Germline CDR1 and CDR2: SNHLY and FYNNEI. Trimming shortened V by 10 bases and J by 8 bases, and 15 bases separated the two germline ends. The CDR3 loop reads CATEGDGDSPLHF. The CDR3 DNA is TGTGCCACCGAGGGGGACGGGGATTCACCCCTCCACTTT.

As for this clone: This same CDR3 is encoded by further DNA sequences in the sample. This chain joins TRBV6-6 and TRBJ1-4; 9 positions match TRBD1. V dropped 9 bases and J dropped 4; count of bases not matched to a gene: 3. Looked up from germline, CDR1 is MNHNY and CDR2 is SVGAGI (reference sequence). This CDR3 is 13 amino acids long. In DNA, the CDR3 is TGTGCCAGTAGACAGGGGGTTAATGAAAAACTGTTTTTT. Protein sequence: CASRQGVNEKLFF.

The chain uses TRBV10-3 and TRBJ2-7, with 16 bases identical to TRBD2. In germline, CDR1 is ENHRY, CDR2 SYGVKD. The CDR3 is 18 amino acids. The J segment lost 5 bases and the V segment lost 10 bases, leaving 17 bases of the junction unmatched. The CDR3 spells CATGEPGLAGGPSNEQYF. In DNA form, the CDR3 reads TGTGCCACCGGGGAACCGGGACTAGCGGGAGGGCCGTCGAACGAGCAGTACTTC.

This chain uses TRBV12-2 with TRBJ2-1; the D segment call TRBD2 is taken from the table without a DNA check. TRBV12-2 counts as a pseudogene. CDR3 size: 19 residues. The CDR3 protein is CASRIRHTREAAAYNEQFF. In DNA form, the CDR3 reads TGTGCAAGTCGCATACGACACACGCGGGAGGCCGCAGCATACAATGAGCAGTTCTTC.

This chain uses TRBV29-1 with TRBJ2-7; TRBD1 aligns across 7 bases. V shed 7 bases and J 4 bases; nucleotides not matched to a gene: 7. Per germline, CDR1 SQVTM and CDR2 ANQGSEA. The length of the CDR3 is 12 residues. CDR3 nucleotides: TGCAGCGGGGGACAGACCCTATACGAGCAGTACTTC. As protein: CSGGQTLYEQYF.

The chain has TRBV20-1 and TRBJ1-1; D gene unclear. The germline V and J ends were trimmed by 6 bases and 8 bases, with 10 bases remaining between them. This CDR3 has 10 residues. The germline CDR1 and CDR2 sequences are DFQATT and SNEGSKA (reference sequence). As DNA, the CDR3 is TGCAGTGCCGCTCGGGGAGAAGCTTTCTTT. It specifies CSAARGEAFF.

The chain couples TRBV9 to TRBJ2-1; TRBD1 aligns across 7 bases. Trimming removed 3 bases from V and 5 bases from J; junction bases left unmatched: 5. Germline V CDR1 and CDR2: SGDLS, YYNGEE. The CDR3 loop spans 14 amino acids. CDR3: CASSAWDRNNEQFF. CDR3 bases: TGTGCCAGCAGCGCTTGGGACAGAAACAATGAGCAGTTCTTC.

This chain's CDR3 is CATRGSTEAFF. The CDR3 DNA is TGTGCCACTAGGGGGAGCACTGAAGCTTTCTTT. The rearrangement links TRBV6-5 to TRBJ1-1, with a possible D match to TRBD1 (6 bases). This CDR3 is built from 11 residues. V was cut by 10 bases and J by 4 bases, with 10 bases left in between. Germline V CDR1 and CDR2: MNHEY, SVGAGI.

The V and J genes are TRBV7-9 and TRBJ2-1, with a weak D call TRBD1 (6 bases). V was clipped by 5 bases and J by 4 bases, with 6 bases between them. The CDR3 runs 12 residues. Per germline, CDR1 SEHNR and CDR2 FQNEAQ (reference sequence). The chain's CDR3 is CASSRGYNEQFF. The CDR3 DNA sequence: TGTGCCAGCAGCAGGGGGTACAATGAGCAGTTCTTC.

This clone was seen a single time. V is TRBV11-2 and J is TRBJ1-3; TRBD1 aligns across 9 bases. Germline-derived CDR1 and CDR2 are SGHAT and FQNNGV. The CDR3 contains 15 residues. Losses at the gene ends were 4 bases for V and 8 bases for J; bases not matched to a gene: 9. The CDR3 sequence: CASSSMGQGVDTIYF. The CDR3 DNA sequence: TGTGCCAGCAGCTCCATGGGACAGGGTGTAGACACCATATATTTT. Combining the CDR3 with reference TRBV11-2 and TRBJ1-3 gives the whole variable domain EAGVAQSPRYKIIEKRQSVAFWCNPISGHATLYWYQQILGQGPKLLIQFQNNGVVDDSQLPKDRFSAERLKGVDSTLKIQPAKLEDSAVYLCASSSMGQGVDTIYFGEGSWLTVV.

V gene TRBV29-1 combines with J gene TRBJ2-1, with TRBD2 identical over 9 bases. Germline lookup yields CDR1 SQVTM and CDR2 ANQGSEA. The CDR3 is 14 amino acids. With V trimmed by 7 bases and J by 7 bases, 11 bases remained unmatched. The CDR3 protein is CSAGDSGSKNEQFF. The CDR3 DNA follows: TGCAGCGCTGGGGATAGCGGGAGCAAGAATGAGCAGTTCTTC.

Concerning this clone itself: Its ends do not fully match the called genes, so a read error is possible. This sequence joins TRBV30 and TRBJ2-7; 12 bases agree with TRBD2. This CDR3 region has 13 residues. Germline CDR1 reads GTSNPN; CDR2 reads SVGIG (reference sequence). CDR3 bases: TGTGCCTACAGACAGGGAAAACTAGCGGGAGGTCTCTTC. Translated, it gives CAYRQGKLAGGLF.

The chain has TRBV19 and TRBJ1-2, with a tentative D call TRBD1 (6 bases). This CDR3 comprises 13 residues. V was clipped by 3 bases and J by 8 bases, with 13 bases between them. Germline CDR1 is LNHDA and CDR2 is SQIVND (reference sequence). CDR3 loop: CASSIGRGGGYTF. The CDR3 coding sequence is TGTGCCAGTAGTATCGGTCGCGGGGGCGGCTACACCTTC.

V usage is TRBV6-1 and J usage is TRBJ1-5, with D tentatively TRBD1 (5 bases). CDR3 length: 15 amino acids. Looked up from germline, CDR1 is MNHNS and CDR2 is SASEGT. Trimming took 4 bases from V and 5 from J, leaving 15 bases between them. The CDR3 bases are TGTGCCAGCAGTGGGTTTAGGGGAGGAGATCAGCCCCAGCATTTT. It yields the protein CASSGFRGGDQPQHF.

The rearrangement joins TRBV10-1 to TRBJ2-2; possibly TRBD1 for D (6 bases). The CDR3 has 13 residues. V lost 5 bases to trimming and J lost 7 bases, with 11 bases between them. CDR1 is WNHNN, CDR2 SYGVQD, per germline (reference sequence). As DNA, the CDR3 is TGCGCCAGCAGTTACAGGGAAGGCGGGGAGCTGTTTTTT. It yields the protein CASSYREGGELFF.

The chain links TRBV27 to TRBJ1-1, with no clear D. There are 11 residues in the CDR3. Deletions cut 4 bases from V and 5 bases from J, with 5 bases between. CDR1 is MNHEY and CDR2 is SMNVEV in the germline V gene (reference sequence). The chain's CDR3 is CASSWKTEAFF. The CDR3, as DNA: TGTGCCAGCAGTTGGAAGACTGAAGCTTTCTTT.

This clone was seen only a few times. This chain connects TRBV19 to TRBJ1-5, with 7 bases identical to TRBD1. The CDR3 is 14 residues long. After removal of 4 bases from V and 7 bases from J, the junction contained 7 bases not matched to a gene. The V gene's germline CDR1 is LNHDA and CDR2 SQIVND (reference sequence). CDR3 region: CASSTRQGGQPQHF. CDR3 coding DNA: TGTGCCAGTAGTACCCGACAGGGCGGACAGCCCCAGCATTTT.